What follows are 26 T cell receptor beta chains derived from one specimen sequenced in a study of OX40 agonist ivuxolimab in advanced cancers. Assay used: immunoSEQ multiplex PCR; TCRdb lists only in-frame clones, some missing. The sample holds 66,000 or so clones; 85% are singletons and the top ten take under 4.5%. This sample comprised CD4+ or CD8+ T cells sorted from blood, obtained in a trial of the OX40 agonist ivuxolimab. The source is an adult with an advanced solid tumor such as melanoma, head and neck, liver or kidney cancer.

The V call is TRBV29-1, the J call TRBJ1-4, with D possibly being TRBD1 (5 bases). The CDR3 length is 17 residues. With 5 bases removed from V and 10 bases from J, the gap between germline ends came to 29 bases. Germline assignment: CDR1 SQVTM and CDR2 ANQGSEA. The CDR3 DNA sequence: TGCAGCGTTCAGCGGCGACCGACCCAGGGACCTTTGGGAAAACTGTTTTTT. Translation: CSVQRRPTQGPLGKLFF.

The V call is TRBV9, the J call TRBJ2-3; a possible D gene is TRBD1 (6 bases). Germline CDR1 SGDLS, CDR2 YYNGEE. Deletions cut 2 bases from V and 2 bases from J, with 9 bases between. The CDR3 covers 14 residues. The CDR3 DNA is TGTGCCAGCAGCGTCAGACAGGCCACAGATACGCAGTATTTT. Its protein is CASSVRQATDTQYF. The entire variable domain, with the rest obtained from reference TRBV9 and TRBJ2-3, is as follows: DSGVTQTPKHLITATGQRVTLRCSPRSGDLSVYWYQQSLDQGLQFLIQYYNGEERAKGNILERFSAQQFPDLHSELNLSSLELGDSALYFCASSVRQATDTQYFGPGTRLTVL.

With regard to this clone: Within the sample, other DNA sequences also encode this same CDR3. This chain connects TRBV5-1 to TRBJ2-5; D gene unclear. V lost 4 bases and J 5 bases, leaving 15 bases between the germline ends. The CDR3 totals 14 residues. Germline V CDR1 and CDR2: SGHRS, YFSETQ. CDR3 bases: TGCGCCAGCAGCGGGCAGACAAAGGGCGAGACCCAGTACTTC. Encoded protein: CASSGQTKGETQYF.

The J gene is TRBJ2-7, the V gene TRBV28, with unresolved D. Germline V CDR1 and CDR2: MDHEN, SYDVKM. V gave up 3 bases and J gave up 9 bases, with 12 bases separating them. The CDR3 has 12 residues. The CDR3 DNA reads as TGTGCCAGCAGTTTCTCAATCCTAGGGCAGTACTTC. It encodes CASSFSILGQYF.

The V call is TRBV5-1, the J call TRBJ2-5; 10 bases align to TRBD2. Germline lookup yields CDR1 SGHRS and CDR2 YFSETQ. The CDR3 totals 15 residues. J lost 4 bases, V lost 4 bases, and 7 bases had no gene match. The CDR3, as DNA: TGCGCCAGCAGCGGCCGGACTAGCGGTGGAGAGACCCAGTACTTC. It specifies CASSGRTSGGETQYF. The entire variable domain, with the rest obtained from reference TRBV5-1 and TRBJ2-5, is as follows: KAGVTQTPRYLIKTRGQQVTLSCSPISGHRSVSWYQQTPGQGLQFLFEYFSETQRNKGNFPGRFSGRQFSNSRSEMNVSTLELGDSALYLCASSGRTSGGETQYFGPGTRLLVL.

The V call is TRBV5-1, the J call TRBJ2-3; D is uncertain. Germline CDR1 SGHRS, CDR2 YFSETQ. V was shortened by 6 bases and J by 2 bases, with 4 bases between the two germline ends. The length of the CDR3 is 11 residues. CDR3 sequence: CASTNTDTQYF. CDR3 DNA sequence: TGCGCCAGCACTAACACAGATACGCAGTATTTT.

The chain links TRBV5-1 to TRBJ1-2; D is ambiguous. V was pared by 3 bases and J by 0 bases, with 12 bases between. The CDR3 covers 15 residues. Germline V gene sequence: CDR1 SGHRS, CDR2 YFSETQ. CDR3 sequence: CASSSRVPANYGYTF. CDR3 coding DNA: TGCGCCAGCAGCTCCCGGGTCCCAGCTAACTATGGCTACACCTTC.

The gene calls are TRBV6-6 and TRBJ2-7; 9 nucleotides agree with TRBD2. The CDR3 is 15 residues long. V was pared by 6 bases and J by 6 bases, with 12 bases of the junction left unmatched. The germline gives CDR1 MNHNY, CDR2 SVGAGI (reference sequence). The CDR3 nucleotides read TGTGCCAGCAGGCACAAACCGGGACTAGCTGGCGAGCAGTACTTC. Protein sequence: CASRHKPGLAGEQYF.

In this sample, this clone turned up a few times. This chain's CDR3 is CARSPGFMNTEAFF. The CDR3 DNA reads TGTGCCAGGAGTCCCGGGTTCATGAACACTGAAGCTTTCTTT. The rearrangement joins TRBV9 to TRBJ1-1; D uncertain. CDR1 and CDR2 (germline): SGDLS, YYNGEE. The V and J ends lost 8 bases and 0 bases respectively, with 14 bases between them. The CDR3 covers 14 residues.

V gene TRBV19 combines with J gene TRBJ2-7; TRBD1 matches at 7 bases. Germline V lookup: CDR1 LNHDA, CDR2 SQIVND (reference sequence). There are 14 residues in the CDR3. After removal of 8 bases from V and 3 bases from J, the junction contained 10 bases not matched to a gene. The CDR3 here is CASGGQLRGYEQYF. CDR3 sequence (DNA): TGTGCCAGTGGGGGACAGCTGAGGGGCTACGAGCAGTACTTC.

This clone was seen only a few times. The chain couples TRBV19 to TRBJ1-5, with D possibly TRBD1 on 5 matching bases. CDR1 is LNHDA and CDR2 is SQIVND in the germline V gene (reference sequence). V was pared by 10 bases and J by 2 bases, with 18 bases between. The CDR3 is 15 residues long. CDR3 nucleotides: TGTGCCACTTGGGCCCGGGGCGCGGGCAATCAGCCCCAGCATTTT. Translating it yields CATWARGAGNQPQHF.

DNA for the CDR3: TGTGCCAGTAGTTCAAAGACAGGGCACTCCTACAATGAGCAGTTCTTC. This gives the protein CASSSKTGHSYNEQFF. This chain connects TRBV19 to TRBJ2-1; 7 bases fit TRBD1. Trimming took 5 bases from V and 0 from J; bases not matched to a gene: 7. Germline assignment: CDR1 LNHDA and CDR2 SQIVND (reference sequence). This CDR3 has 16 amino acids.

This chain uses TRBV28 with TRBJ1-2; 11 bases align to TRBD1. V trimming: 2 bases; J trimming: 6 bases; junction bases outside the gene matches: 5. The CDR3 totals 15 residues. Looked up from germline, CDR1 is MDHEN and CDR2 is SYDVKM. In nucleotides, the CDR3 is TGTGCCAGCAGTTTAAGGACAGGGGGCAAGGATGGCTACACCTTC. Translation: CASSLRTGGKDGYTF.

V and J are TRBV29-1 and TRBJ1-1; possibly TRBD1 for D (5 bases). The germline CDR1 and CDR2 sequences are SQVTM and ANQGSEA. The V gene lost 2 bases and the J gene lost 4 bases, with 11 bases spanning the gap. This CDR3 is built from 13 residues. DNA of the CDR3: TGCAGCGTTGAAATGGGGGTGAGCACTGAAGCTTTCTTT. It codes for CSVEMGVSTEAFF. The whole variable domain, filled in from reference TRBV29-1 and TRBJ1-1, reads SAVISQKPSRDICQRGTSLTIQCQVDSQVTMMFWYRQQPGQSLTLIATANQGSEATYESGFVIDKFPISRPNLTFSTLTVSNMSPEDSSIYLCSVEMGVSTEAFFGQGTRLTVV.

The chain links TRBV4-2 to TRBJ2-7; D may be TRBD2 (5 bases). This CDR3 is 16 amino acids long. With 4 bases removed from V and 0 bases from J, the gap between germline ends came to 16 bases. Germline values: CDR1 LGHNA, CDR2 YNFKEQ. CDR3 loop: CASSPSKSGISYEQYF. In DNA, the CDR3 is TGTGCCAGCAGCCCATCGAAGTCGGGGATCTCCTACGAGCAGTACTTC.

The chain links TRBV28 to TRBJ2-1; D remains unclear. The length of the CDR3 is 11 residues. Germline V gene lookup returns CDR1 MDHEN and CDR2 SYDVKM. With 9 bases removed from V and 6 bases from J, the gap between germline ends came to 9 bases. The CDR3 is CASGLPNEQFF. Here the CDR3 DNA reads TGTGCCAGTGGCTTGCCCAATGAGCAGTTCTTC.

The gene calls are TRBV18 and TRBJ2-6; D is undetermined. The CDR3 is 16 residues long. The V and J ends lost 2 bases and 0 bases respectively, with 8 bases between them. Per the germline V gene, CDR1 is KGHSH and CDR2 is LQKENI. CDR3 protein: CASSPEWASGANVLTF. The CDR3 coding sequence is TGTGCCAGCTCACCAGAGTGGGCCTCTGGGGCCAACGTCCTGACTTTC. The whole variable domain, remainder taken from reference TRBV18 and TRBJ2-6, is NAGVMQNPRHLVRRRGQEARLRCSPMKGHSHVYWYRQLPEEGLKFMVYLQKENIIDESGMPKERFSAEFPKEGPSILRIQQVVRGDSAAYFCASSPEWASGANVLTFGAGSRLTVL.

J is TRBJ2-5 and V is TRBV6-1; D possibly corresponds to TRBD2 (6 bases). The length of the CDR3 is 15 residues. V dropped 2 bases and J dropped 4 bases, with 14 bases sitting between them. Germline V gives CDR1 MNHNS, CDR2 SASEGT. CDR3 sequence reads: CASSEMGGPRETQYF. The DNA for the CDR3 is TGTGCCAGCAGTGAAATGGGAGGACCCCGAGAGACCCAGTACTTC.

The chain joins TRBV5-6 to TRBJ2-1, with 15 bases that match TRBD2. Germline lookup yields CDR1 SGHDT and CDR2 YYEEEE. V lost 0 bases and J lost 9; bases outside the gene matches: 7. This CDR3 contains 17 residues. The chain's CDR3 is CASSLGRGTSGRSEQFF. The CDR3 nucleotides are TGTGCCAGCAGCTTGGGCCGGGGGACTAGCGGGAGGAGTGAGCAGTTCTTC. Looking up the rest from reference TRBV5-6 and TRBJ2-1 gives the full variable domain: DAGVTQSPTHLIKTRGQQVTLRCSPKSGHDTVSWYQQALGQGPQFIFQYYEEEERQRGNFPDRFSGHQFPNYSSELNVNALLLGDSALYLCASSLGRGTSGRSEQFFGPGTRLTVL.

The CDR3 sequence is CASSSQIADTQYF. CDR3 DNA sequence: TGCGCCAGCAGCTCTCAGATTGCAGATACGCAGTATTTT. The chain links TRBV5-1 to TRBJ2-3, with no clear D. Trimming removed 3 bases at V and 4 bases at J, with 9 bases between. The CDR3 is made up of 13 amino acids. Germline values: CDR1 SGHRS, CDR2 YFSETQ.

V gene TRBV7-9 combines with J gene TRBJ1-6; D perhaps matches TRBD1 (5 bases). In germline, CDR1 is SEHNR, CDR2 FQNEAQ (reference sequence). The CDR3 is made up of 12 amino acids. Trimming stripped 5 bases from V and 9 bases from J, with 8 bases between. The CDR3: CASSRTGSPLHF. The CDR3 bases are TGTGCCAGCAGCCGAACAGGTTCACCCCTCCACTTT.

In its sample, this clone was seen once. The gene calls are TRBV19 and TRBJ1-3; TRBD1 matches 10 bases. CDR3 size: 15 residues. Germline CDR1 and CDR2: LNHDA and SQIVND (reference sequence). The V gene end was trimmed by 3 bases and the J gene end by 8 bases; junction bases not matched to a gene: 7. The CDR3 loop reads CASSILGQGTDTIYF. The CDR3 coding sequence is TGTGCCAGTAGTATTCTGGGACAGGGGACGGACACCATATATTTT.

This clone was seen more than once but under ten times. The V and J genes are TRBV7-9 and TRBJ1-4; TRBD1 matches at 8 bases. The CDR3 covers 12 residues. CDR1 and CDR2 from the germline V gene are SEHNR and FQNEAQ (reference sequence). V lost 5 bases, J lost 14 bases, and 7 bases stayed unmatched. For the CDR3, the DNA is TGTGCCAGCAGCCCTGGACAGGGCCAGCTGTTTTTT. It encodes CASSPGQGQLFF.

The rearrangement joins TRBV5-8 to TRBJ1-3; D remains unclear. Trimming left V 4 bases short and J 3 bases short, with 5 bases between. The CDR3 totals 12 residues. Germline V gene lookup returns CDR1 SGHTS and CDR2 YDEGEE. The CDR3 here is CASSQIGNTIYF. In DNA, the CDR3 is TGTGCCAGCAGCCAGATTGGAAACACCATATATTTT.

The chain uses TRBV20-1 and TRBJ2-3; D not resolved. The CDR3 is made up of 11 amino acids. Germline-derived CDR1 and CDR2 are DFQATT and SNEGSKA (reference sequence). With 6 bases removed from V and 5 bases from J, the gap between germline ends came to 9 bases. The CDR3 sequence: CSAPKIDTQYF. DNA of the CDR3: TGCAGTGCCCCGAAGATAGATACGCAGTATTTT.

CDR3 loop: CASSRGSGNTIYF. CDR3 bases: TGTGCCAGCAGTCGAGGCTCTGGAAACACCATATATTTT. The V and J genes are TRBV27 and TRBJ1-3; D gene uncertain. Trimming left V 5 bases short and J 0 bases short, with 5 bases between. Germline V lookup: CDR1 MNHEY, CDR2 SMNVEV (reference sequence). This CDR3 has 13 amino acids.